Here is one T cell receptor (beta chain) with its context. The antigen remains unidentified. The data belong to a study of T cells expressing NK-cell markers. Turning to the study itself: Repertoire data for TCR beta were derived from sorted T cells (CD3+CD56+NKG2C+, CD3+CD56+NKG2C- and CD3+CD56-NKG2C+).

The CDR3 consists of 11 residues. The germline CDR1 and CDR2 sequences are MDHEN and SYDVKM. Study-level findings and limits: CD8+ T cells in more than five donors included dominant NKG2C+ clonotypes at roughly 1.0-8%.

Reanalyzing the 5' RACE reads, TCRdb keeps one entry per CDR3 protein, without DNA. Recorded for this sample: hundreds of thousands of distinct CDR3 sequences. V usage is TRBV28 and J usage is TRBJ1-1; there is no DNA to check the TCRdb D call of TRBD1. The TCR comes from a woman between 18 and 70 years old in good health. Sequenced: blood T cells: a sorted CD56 or NKG2C T cell subset, CD4+ or CD8+ T cells, or bulk PBMC T cells (not recorded which). CDR3 protein: CASSPDREAFF.